Each of the 9 T cell receptor beta chains below was sequenced from the same sample in a study of metastatic and nonmetastatic thyroid tumors. Among the patients, none had received any treatment before thyroid surgery. TCRdb re-clonotyped the PCR reads via MiXCR. The sample lists more than 30,000 clones; roughly 19% were seen once. Sequencing used blood. These receptors all stem from a female donor with papillary thyroid cancer or a benign thyroid nodule (not recorded which). Some clones in this sample may be carry-over from other donors' samples.

The genes are TRBV28 and TRBJ1-1; D call uncertain. The CDR3 extends over 12 amino acids. The germline gives CDR1 MDHEN, CDR2 SYDVKM. The V end was cut by 2 bases, the J end by 4 bases, with 5 bases between. CDR3 DNA: TGTGCCAGCAGTTTAGGTACCACTGAAGCTTTCTTT. Translated, it gives CASSLGTTEAFF.

In nucleotides, the CDR3 is TGTGCCAGCAGCGTAGACTCGTTGGGGCCCCTCCACTTT. It codes for CASSVDSLGPLHF. The rearrangement links TRBV9 to TRBJ1-6; D gene uncertain. V lost 0 bases and J lost 13, with 11 bases in between. CDR1 is SGDLS and CDR2 is YYNGEE in the germline V gene. This CDR3 contains 13 residues.

This clone appeared a few times. One junction end disagrees with the germline gene, perhaps due to a read error. This chain uses TRBV27 with TRBJ2-2; D remains ambiguous. Germline V gives CDR1 MNHEY, CDR2 SMNVEV (reference sequence). This CDR3 is built from 15 residues. The chain's CDR3 is CASSLSGRNTGELFF. CDR3 DNA sequence: TGTGCCAGCAGTCTATCAGGTAGAAACACCGGGGAGCTGTTTTTT.

This chain uses TRBV6-1 with TRBJ1-1; 8 positions agree with TRBD1. The germline V gene has CDR1 MNHNS and CDR2 SASEGT. The V and J ends lost 1 base and 6 bases, in that order; junction bases with no gene match: 10. This CDR3 has 16 residues. The CDR3 is CASSEDEWQGAAEAFF. The CDR3 DNA reads as TGTGCCAGCAGTGAAGACGAATGGCAGGGGGCCGCTGAAGCTTTCTTT.

This clone was recorded many times. This chain joins TRBV20-1 and TRBJ2-7; 8 nucleotides agree with TRBD2. The J segment lost 3 bases and the V segment lost 6 bases, leaving 16 bases of the junction unmatched. The CDR3 has 16 amino acids. Per germline, CDR1 DFQATT and CDR2 SNEGSKA (reference sequence). The CDR3 sequence: CSAGSLKAGGIYEQYF. The DNA for the CDR3 is TGCAGTGCCGGATCTTTAAAGGCGGGGGGTATCTACGAGCAGTACTTC.

Worth noting for this clone: The CDR3 does not end in the conserved phenylalanine or tryptophan, so this is likely a read error. This chain uses TRBV4-2 with TRBJ1-2, with 8 bases that match TRBD1. CDR1 is LGHNA, CDR2 YNFKEQ, per germline. There are 16 residues in the CDR3. CDR3: CASSQDWTGLDYVYTL. As DNA, the CDR3 is TGTGCCAGCAGCCAAGATTGGACAGGGTTGGATTATGTCTACACCTTA.

There are many counts of this clone. The chain uses TRBV19 and TRBJ2-6, with D possibly TRBD2 on 5 matching bases. Trimming shortened V by 5 bases and J by 1 base, and 18 bases separated the two germline ends. Germline CDR1 and CDR2: LNHDA and SQIVND (reference sequence). The CDR3 sequence is 18 residues long. CDR3 coding DNA: TGTGCCAGTAGTCCCTTTAGTTCGAGGGTGTCTGGGGCCAACGTCCTGACTTTC. Its protein is CASSPFSSRVSGANVLTF.

This clone came up many times. The gene calls are TRBV4-1 and TRBJ2-7, with 7 positions matching TRBD2. The CDR3 length is 16 residues. The V segment lost 0 bases and the J segment 0 bases; nucleotides outside the gene matches: 5. In germline, CDR1 is MGHRA, CDR2 YSYEKL. CDR3 in DNA: TGCGCCAGCAGCCAAGATATGGGGGGGAGCTCCTACGAGCAGTACTTC. Translated, it gives CASSQDMGGSSYEQYF.

Many counts were recorded for this clone. The J gene is TRBJ1-4, the V gene TRBV5-1, with 9 positions matching TRBD1. V was pared by 0 bases and J by 5 bases, with 2 bases of the junction left unmatched. The germline CDR1 and CDR2 sequences are SGHRS and YFSETQ. The CDR3 consists of 15 residues. CDR3 nucleotide sequence: TGCGCCAGCAGCTTGGCCGGACAGGGGAATGAAAAACTGTTTTTT. Translating it yields CASSLAGQGNEKLFF. The variable domain in full, with the rest retrieved from reference TRBV5-1 and TRBJ1-4, is KAGVTQTPRYLIKTRGQQVTLSCSPISGHRSVSWYQQTPGQGLQFLFEYFSETQRNKGNFPGRFSGRQFSNSRSEMNVSTLELGDSALYLCASSLAGQGNEKLFFGSGTQLSVL.